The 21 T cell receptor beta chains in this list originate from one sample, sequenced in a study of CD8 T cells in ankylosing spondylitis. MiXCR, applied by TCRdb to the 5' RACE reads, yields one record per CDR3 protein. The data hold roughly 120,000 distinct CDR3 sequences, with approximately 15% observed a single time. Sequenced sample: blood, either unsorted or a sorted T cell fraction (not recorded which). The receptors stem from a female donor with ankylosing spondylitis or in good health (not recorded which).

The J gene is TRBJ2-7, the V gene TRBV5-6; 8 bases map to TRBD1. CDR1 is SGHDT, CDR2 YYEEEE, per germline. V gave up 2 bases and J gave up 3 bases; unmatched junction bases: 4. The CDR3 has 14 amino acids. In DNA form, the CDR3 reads TGTGCCAGCAGCTTCATGGACAGGGACTACGAGCAGTACTTC. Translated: CASSFMDRDYEQYF.

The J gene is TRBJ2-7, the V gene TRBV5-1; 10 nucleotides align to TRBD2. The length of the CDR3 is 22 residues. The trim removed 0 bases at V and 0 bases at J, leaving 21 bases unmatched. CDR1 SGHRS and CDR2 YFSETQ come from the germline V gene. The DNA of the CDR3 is TGCGCCAGCAGCTTGGGTGGAAGATGGTTGGCTAGCGGGAGAGAGGGCTCCTACGAGCAGTACTTC. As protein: CASSLGGRWLASGREGSYEQYF.

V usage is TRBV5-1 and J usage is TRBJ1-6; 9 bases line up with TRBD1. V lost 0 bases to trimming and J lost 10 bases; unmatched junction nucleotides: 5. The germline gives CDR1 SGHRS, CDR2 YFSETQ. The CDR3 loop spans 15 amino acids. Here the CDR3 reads CASSLEGQGVSPLHF. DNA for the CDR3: TGCGCCAGCAGCTTGGAGGGACAGGGAGTCTCACCCCTCCACTTT.

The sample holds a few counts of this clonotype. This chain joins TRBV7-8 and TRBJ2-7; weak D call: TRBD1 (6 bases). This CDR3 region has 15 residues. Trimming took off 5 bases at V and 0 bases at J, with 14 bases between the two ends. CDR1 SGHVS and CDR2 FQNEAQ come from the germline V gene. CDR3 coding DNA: TGTGCCAGCAGCCCACGAGAGGGGGTCTCCTACGAGCAGTACTTC. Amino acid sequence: CASSPREGVSYEQYF.

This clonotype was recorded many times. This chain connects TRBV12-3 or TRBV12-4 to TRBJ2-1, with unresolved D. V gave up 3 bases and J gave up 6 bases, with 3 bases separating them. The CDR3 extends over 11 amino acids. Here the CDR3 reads CASSFFNEQFF. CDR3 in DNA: TGTGCCAGCAGTTTTTTCAATGAGCAGTTCTTC.

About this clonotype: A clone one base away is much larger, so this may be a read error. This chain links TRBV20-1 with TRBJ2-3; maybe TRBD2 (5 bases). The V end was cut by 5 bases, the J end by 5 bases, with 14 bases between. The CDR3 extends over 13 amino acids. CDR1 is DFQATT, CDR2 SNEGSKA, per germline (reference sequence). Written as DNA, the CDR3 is TGCAGTGCTGGTCCAGGAGGTGGAGATACGCAGTATTTT. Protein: CSAGPGGGDTQYF.

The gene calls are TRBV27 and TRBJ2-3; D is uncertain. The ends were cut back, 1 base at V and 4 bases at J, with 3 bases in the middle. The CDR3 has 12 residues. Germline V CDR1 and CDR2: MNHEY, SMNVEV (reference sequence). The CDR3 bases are TGTGCCAGCAGTTTATACCCAGATACGCAGTATTTT. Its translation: CASSLYPDTQYF.

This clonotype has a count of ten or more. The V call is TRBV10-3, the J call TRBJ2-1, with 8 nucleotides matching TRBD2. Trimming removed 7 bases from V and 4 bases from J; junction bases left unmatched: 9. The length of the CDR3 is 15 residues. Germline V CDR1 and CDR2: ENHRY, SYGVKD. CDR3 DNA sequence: TGTGCCATCAACTCCGGGACTAGTTCTTACAATGAGCAGTTCTTC. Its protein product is CAINSGTSSYNEQFF.

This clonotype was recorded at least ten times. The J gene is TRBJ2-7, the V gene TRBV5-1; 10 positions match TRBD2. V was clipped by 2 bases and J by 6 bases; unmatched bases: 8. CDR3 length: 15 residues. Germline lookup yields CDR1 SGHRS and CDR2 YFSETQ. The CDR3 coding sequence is TGCGCCAGCAGCTTAGGGGGTACTAGCGGGACCGAGCAGTACTTC. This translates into CASSLGGTSGTEQYF.

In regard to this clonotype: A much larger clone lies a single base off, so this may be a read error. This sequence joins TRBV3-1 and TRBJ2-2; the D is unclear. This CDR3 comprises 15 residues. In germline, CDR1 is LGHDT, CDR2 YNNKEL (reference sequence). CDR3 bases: TGTGCCAGCGGCCAAGTAGACGAGTGGACCGGGGAGCTGTTTTTT. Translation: CASGQVDEWTGELFF.

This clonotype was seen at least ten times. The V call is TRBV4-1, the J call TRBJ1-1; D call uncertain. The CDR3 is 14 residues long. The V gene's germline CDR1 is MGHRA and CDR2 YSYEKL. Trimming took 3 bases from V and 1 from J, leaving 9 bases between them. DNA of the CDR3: TGCGCCAGCAGCCACCGGACGGGGAACACTGAAGCTTTCTTT. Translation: CASSHRTGNTEAFF.

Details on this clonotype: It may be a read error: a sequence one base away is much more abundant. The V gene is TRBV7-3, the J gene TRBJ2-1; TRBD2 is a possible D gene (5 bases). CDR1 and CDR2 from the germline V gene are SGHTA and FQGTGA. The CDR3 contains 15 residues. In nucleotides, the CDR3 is TGTGACAGCAGCTTATCCCCCCCGAGAGGGAATGAGCAGTTCTTC. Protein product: CDSSLSPPRGNEQFF.

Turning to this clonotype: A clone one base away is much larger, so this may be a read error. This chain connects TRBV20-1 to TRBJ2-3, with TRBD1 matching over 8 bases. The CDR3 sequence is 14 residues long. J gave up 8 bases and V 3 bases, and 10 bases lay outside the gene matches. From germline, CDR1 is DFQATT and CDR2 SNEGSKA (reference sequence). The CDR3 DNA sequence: TGCAGTGCTAGGGTGACAGGGGTTTTGCCTACGCAGTATTTT. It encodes CSARVTGVLPTQYF.

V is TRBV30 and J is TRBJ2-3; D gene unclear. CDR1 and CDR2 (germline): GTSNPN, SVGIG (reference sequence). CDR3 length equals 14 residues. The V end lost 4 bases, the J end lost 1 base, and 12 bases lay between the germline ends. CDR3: CAWTGEARTDTQYF. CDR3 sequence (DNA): TGTGCCTGGACTGGAGAGGCCCGCACAGATACGCAGTATTTT.

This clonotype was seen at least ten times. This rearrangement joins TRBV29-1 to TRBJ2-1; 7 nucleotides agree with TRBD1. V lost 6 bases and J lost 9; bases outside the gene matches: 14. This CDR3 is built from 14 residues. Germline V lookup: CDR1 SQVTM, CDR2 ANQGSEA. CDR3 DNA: TGCAGCGTGGGTGGGACAGTCGGCGAAAGTGAGCAGTTCTTC. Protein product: CSVGGTVGESEQFF.

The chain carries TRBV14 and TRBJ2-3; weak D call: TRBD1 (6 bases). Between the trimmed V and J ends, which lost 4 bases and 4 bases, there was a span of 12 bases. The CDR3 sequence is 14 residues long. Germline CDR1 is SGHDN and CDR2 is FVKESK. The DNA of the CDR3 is TGTGCCAGCAGCCGTCGAGAGGGGGCAGATACGCAGTATTTT. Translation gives CASSRREGADTQYF.

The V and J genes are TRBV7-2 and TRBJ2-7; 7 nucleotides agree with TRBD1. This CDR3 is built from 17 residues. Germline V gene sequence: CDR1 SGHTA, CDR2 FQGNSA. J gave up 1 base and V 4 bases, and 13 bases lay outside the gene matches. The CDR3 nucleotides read TGTGCCAGCAGCTCCCCTAGAGAGACAGGGTTTTCCTACGAGCAGTACTTC. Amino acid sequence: CASSSPRETGFSYEQYF.

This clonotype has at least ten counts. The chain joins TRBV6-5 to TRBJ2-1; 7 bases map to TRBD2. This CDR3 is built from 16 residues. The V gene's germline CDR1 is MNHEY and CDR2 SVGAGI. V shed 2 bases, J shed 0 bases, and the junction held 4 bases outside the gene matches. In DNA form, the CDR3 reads TGTGCCAGCAGTTACCGAGCGGGGAGCTCCTACAATGAGCAGTTCTTC. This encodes CASSYRAGSSYNEQFF.

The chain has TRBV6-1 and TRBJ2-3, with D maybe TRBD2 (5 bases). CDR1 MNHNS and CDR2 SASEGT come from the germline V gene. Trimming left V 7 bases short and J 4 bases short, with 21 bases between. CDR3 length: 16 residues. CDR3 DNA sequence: TGTGCCAGCAAATTAGTCCGGGATTCTAGGGCAGATACGCAGTATTTT. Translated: CASKLVRDSRADTQYF.

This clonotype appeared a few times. CDR3 residues: CASSTGTTGREQFF. The CDR3 coding sequence is TGTGCCAGCAGTACCGGGACCACTGGTAGGGAGCAGTTCTTC. The chain employs TRBV12-3 or TRBV12-4 and TRBJ2-1; D is possibly TRBD1 or TRBD2 (5 bases each). Trimming pared 5 bases from V and 10 bases from J, leaving 18 bases between. This CDR3 spans 14 amino acids.

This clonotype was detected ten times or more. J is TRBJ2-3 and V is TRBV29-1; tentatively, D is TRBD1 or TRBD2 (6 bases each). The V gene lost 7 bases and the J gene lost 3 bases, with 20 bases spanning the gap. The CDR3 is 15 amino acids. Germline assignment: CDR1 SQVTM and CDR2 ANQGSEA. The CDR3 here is CSAEPGAGRTDTQYF. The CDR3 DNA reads TGCAGCGCCGAACCGGGGGCAGGGAGAACAGATACGCAGTATTTT.